Sequencing of this T cell receptor beta chain was carried out in a study of spatial heterogeneity in lung cancer. Study results and caveats: Estimated coverage of tumor T cells was approximately 7.2% for alpha and approximately 13% for beta chains. Tumor mutation count correlated with how many alpha and beta TCRs expanded intratumorally. Numbers of ubiquitous and regional expanded TCRs tracked ubiquitous and regional nonsynonymous mutation counts, respectively.

Each TCR cDNA molecule bore a unique molecular identifier. TCRdb recomputed calls from the 5' RACE reads with MiXCR, one row per CDR3 protein. Counted here are about 13,000 distinct CDR3 sequences, approximately 4.8% occurring once; the ten biggest clones make up under 30%. The time point here: sample taken at primary tumor resection. From tumor, nontumor lung or frozen PBMC, whole RNA was taken unsorted for sequencing. In this sample, this clonotype turned up a few times. Its antigen is currently unknown. Within a library made for alpha chains, this beta chain is off target, and its count is uninformative. The length of the CDR3 is 14 residues. Germline V lookup: CDR1 MDHEN, CDR2 SYDVKM. V was clipped by 3 bases and J by 2 bases, with 8 bases between them.

The source material was lung tumor tissue, sampled at surgery. This chain uses TRBV28 with TRBJ2-1, with TRBD2 as a possible D gene (5 bases). The sequence came from a male donor with early-stage non-small cell lung cancer. CDR3 in amino acids: CASSLHGTYNEQFF. Written as DNA, the CDR3 is TGTGCCAGCAGTTTGCACGGGACCTACAATGAGCAGTTCTTC.